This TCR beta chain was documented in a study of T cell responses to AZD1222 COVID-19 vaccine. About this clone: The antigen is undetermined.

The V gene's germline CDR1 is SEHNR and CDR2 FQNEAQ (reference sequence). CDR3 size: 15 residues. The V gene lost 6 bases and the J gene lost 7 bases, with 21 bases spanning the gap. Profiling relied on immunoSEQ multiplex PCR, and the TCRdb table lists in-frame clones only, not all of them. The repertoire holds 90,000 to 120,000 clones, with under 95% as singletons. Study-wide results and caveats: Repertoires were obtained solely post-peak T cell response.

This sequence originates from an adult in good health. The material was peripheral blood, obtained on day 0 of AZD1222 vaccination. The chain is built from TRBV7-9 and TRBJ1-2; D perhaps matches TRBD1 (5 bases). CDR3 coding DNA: TGTGCCAGCAGTCAGATCGGGGACTGGGGCATTGGCTACACCTTC. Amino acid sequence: CASSQIGDWGIGYTF.